Each of the 26 T cell receptor beta chains below was sequenced from the same sample in a study of neurological immune-mediated disorders. TCRdb re-called the 5' RACE reads through MiXCR, storing one row per CDR3 protein. Of 90,000 to 150,000 distinct CDR3 sequences in the sample, roughly 3.1% were seen once. Sequenced input: PBMCs. The receptors here all came from a woman aged 25 to 39 with multiple sclerosis.

This clonotype was observed a few times. One base away lies a much larger clone, so this may be a sequencing read error. The rearrangement uses TRBV10-3 and TRBJ2-4, with D unclear. This CDR3 is 12 amino acids long. Germline V gene sequence: CDR1 ENHRY, CDR2 SYGVKD. The CDR3 DNA follows: TGTGACATCAGTGATGACCAAAACATTCAGTACTTC. Protein product: CDISDDQNIQYF.

This clonotype was picked up many times. The chain couples TRBV2 to TRBJ2-7, with TRBD1 matching over 10 bases. This CDR3 spans 14 amino acids. Per the germline V gene, CDR1 is SNHLY and CDR2 is FYNNEI. V lost 6 bases and J lost 9; bases outside the gene matches: 11. This CDR3 is CASRRDRGPRGQYF. The CDR3 DNA sequence: TGTGCCAGCAGGCGGGACAGGGGCCCCCGGGGGCAGTACTTC.

The table lists this clonotype with many counts. The chain has TRBV5-6 and TRBJ2-1, with D possibly matching TRBD1 (5 bases). CDR1 is SGHDT, CDR2 YYEEEE, per germline. The CDR3 sequence is 13 residues long. Trimming shortened V by 4 bases and J by 2 bases, and 7 bases separated the two germline ends. In DNA, the CDR3 is TGTGCCAGCAGCGCAGGGACCTACAATGAGCAGTTCTTC. It yields the protein CASSAGTYNEQFF.

This clonotype was counted at least ten times. The V call is TRBV29-1, the J call TRBJ2-5, with D perhaps matching TRBD1 or TRBD2 (5 bases each). There are 15 residues in the CDR3. CDR1 is SQVTM, CDR2 ANQGSEA, per germline. V was clipped by 4 bases and J by 3 bases, with 18 bases between them. The CDR3 DNA follows: TGCAGCGTTGCTACGTACGGGGCAGGGAAAGAGACCCAGTACTTC. Encoded protein: CSVATYGAGKETQYF.

In its sample, this clonotype was seen many times. The chain carries TRBV20-1 and TRBJ2-7, with TRBD2 identical over 9 bases. Trimming took 6 bases from V and 4 from J; bases not matched to a gene: 13. The CDR3 spans 15 residues. CDR1 and CDR2 from the germline V gene are DFQATT and SNEGSKA (reference sequence). The CDR3 is CSAKRGGRAGYEQYF. The DNA of the CDR3 is TGCAGTGCGAAACGGGGCGGGAGGGCCGGATACGAGCAGTACTTC.

In its sample, this clonotype was seen many times. The chain combines TRBV7-2 with TRBJ1-3; TRBD1 is a possible D gene (6 bases). This CDR3 spans 15 amino acids. Deletions cut 1 base from V and 0 bases from J, with 7 bases between. Germline V lookup: CDR1 SGHTA, CDR2 FQGNSA. CDR3 nucleotides: TGTGCCAGCAGCTTAGTCAGGGGCTCTGGAAACACCATATATTTT. It encodes CASSLVRGSGNTIYF.

This clonotype was picked up many times. The chain uses TRBV5-1 and TRBJ2-7, with D unresolved. V dropped 0 bases and J dropped 3 bases, with 10 bases sitting between them. CDR3 length equals 14 residues. Germline CDR1 and CDR2: SGHRS and YFSETQ. This CDR3 is CASSLEGSIYEQYF. CDR3 sequence (DNA): TGCGCCAGCAGCTTGGAGGGCAGCATCTACGAGCAGTACTTC.

This clonotype has at least ten counts. The V and J genes are TRBV16 and TRBJ2-1; the match to TRBD2 covers 14 bases. From germline, CDR1 is KGHSY and CDR2 FQNENV. This CDR3 comprises 20 residues. The junction had 11 bases not matched to a gene; V was cut back by 4 bases and J by 0 bases. CDR3 bases: TGTGCCAGCAGCCTTCTAGGACTAGCGGGGGGCCCAAGCTCCTACAATGAGCAGTTCTTC. Amino acid sequence: CASSLLGLAGGPSSYNEQFF.

This clonotype turned up a few times. A much larger clonotype is one base distant, so this may be a read error. The genes are TRBV18 and TRBJ2-7; 11 bases align to TRBD2. Trimming removed 5 bases from V and 7 bases from J; junction bases left unmatched: 10. The germline CDR1 and CDR2 sequences are KGHSH and LQKENI. CDR3 size: 15 residues. The CDR3 here is CASSDASGGLEEQYF. The DNA of the CDR3 is TGTGCCAGCTCAGACGCTAGCGGGGGGCTGGAAGAGCAGTACTTC.

This chain connects TRBV20-1 to TRBJ2-1, with D maybe TRBD1 (5 bases). Germline CDR1 is DFQATT and CDR2 is SNEGSKA (reference sequence). This CDR3 contains 15 residues. V lost 0 bases and J 4 bases, leaving 13 bases between the germline ends. Here the CDR3 DNA reads TGCAGTGCTAGAGAACCGCGCAGGGATTACAATGAGCAGTTCTTC. Translated, it gives CSAREPRRDYNEQFF.

This clonotype has only a few counts. The chain couples TRBV5-6 to TRBJ1-1; 9 nucleotides agree with TRBD1. Germline values: CDR1 SGHDT, CDR2 YYEEEE. The CDR3 loop spans 11 amino acids. The trim removed 5 bases at V and 8 bases at J, leaving 1 base unmatched. The CDR3 is CASSTGGEAFF. CDR3 sequence (DNA): TGTGCCAGCAGTACAGGGGGCGAAGCTTTCTTT.

There are many counts of this clonotype. This chain uses TRBV29-1 with TRBJ1-6; possible D gene TRBD1, 5 bases. CDR1 and CDR2 (germline): SQVTM, ANQGSEA. Trimming removed 7 bases from V and 6 bases from J, with 13 bases in between. CDR3 length: 13 amino acids. CDR3 protein: CSARRGLNSPLHF. The CDR3 DNA is TGCAGCGCCCGACGGGGCCTTAATTCACCCCTCCACTTT.

This clonotype was seen many times. The chain is built from TRBV10-3 and TRBJ1-1; D is unresolved. The CDR3 extends over 11 amino acids. The germline CDR1 and CDR2 sequences are ENHRY and SYGVKD. Trimming cost V 3 bases and J 4 bases, with 3 bases left between them. The CDR3: CAISDITEAFF. DNA of the CDR3: TGTGCCATCAGTGATATCACTGAAGCTTTCTTT.

There are many counts of this clonotype. The rearrangement joins TRBV29-1 to TRBJ2-7; D is ambiguous. This CDR3 region has 12 residues. The germline CDR1 and CDR2 sequences are SQVTM and ANQGSEA. V was cut by 4 bases and J by 2 bases, with 9 bases left in between. Here the CDR3 DNA reads TGCAGCGTTGCTGACATCACCTACGAGCAGTACTTC. Translated, it gives CSVADITYEQYF.

This clonotype was observed many times. The rearrangement joins TRBV5-4 to TRBJ2-5; 7 positions match TRBD1. The CDR3 has 14 amino acids. J gave up 3 bases and V 3 bases, and 5 bases lay outside the gene matches. Germline-derived CDR1 and CDR2 are SGHNT and YYREEE (reference sequence). This chain's CDR3 is CASSSGTEKETQYF. CDR3 bases: TGTGCCAGCAGCTCCGGGACAGAGAAAGAGACCCAGTACTTC.

This clonotype was detected many times. The J gene is TRBJ1-1, the V gene TRBV6-6; 11 nucleotides agree with TRBD1. This CDR3 spans 14 amino acids. Germline CDR1 and CDR2: MNHNY and SVGAGI (reference sequence). V shed 7 bases, J shed 4 bases, and the junction held 5 bases outside the gene matches. The DNA for the CDR3 is TGTGCCAGCACCCGGACAGGGGGCGTCACTGAAGCTTTCTTT. It yields the protein CASTRTGGVTEAFF.

The table lists this clonotype with many counts. The chain combines TRBV6-6 with TRBJ2-7; TRBD1 matches at 11 bases. The CDR3 runs 18 residues. Per the germline V gene, CDR1 is MNHNY and CDR2 is SVGAGI (reference sequence). Trimming cost V 2 bases and J 4 bases; bases outside gene matches: 13. CDR3 protein: CASSYGLGQGARDYEQYF. The CDR3 DNA reads as TGTGCCAGCAGTTACGGTTTAGGACAGGGGGCGCGAGATTACGAGCAGTACTTC.

This clonotype appeared many times. CDR3 protein: CSATPKLALAQYF. The CDR3 region has the DNA TGCAGTGCTACCCCTAAACTAGCGTTAGCGCAGTATTTT. The rearrangement joins TRBV20-1 to TRBJ2-3, with 7 bases identical to TRBD2. This CDR3 spans 13 amino acids. Germline trimming cut 4 bases from V and 10 bases from J; bases unmatched to any gene: 11. In germline, CDR1 is DFQATT, CDR2 SNEGSKA (reference sequence).

There are many counts of this clonotype. The rearrangement links TRBV27 to TRBJ1-1, with D unresolved. This CDR3 has 14 residues. CDR1 MNHEY and CDR2 SMNVEV come from the germline V gene (reference sequence). The germline V and J ends were trimmed by 5 bases and 11 bases, with 21 bases remaining between them. CDR3 DNA: TGTGCCAGCAGTCCCCTTGATAGCAGCCTTACGGCTTTCTTT. Translation gives CASSPLDSSLTAFF.

There are many counts of this clonotype. The chain links TRBV5-1 to TRBJ1-1; tentatively, D is TRBD1 (6 bases). V lost 5 bases and J 1 base, leaving 12 bases between the germline ends. The CDR3 spans 14 residues. Germline loops: CDR1 SGHRS, CDR2 YFSETQ. DNA for the CDR3: TGCGCCAGCAGACAGGGATCCGGGAACACTGAAGCTTTCTTT. Encoded protein: CASRQGSGNTEAFF.

This clonotype has a count of ten or more. The CDR3 sequence: CASSSGGAPDTQYF. DNA of the CDR3: TGCGCCAGCAGCTCGGGGGGGGCCCCAGATACGCAGTATTTT. The J gene is TRBJ2-3, the V gene TRBV5-1; 8 nucleotides line up with TRBD2. The CDR3 loop spans 14 amino acids. V was pared by 3 bases and J by 4 bases, with 4 bases of the junction left unmatched. Germline lookup yields CDR1 SGHRS and CDR2 YFSETQ.

The table lists this clonotype with many counts. The V gene is TRBV29-1, the J gene TRBJ1-2; D unresolved. The CDR3 contains 13 residues. Trimming took 0 bases from V and 7 from J, leaving 12 bases between them. Germline V gene data show CDR1 as SQVTM and CDR2 as ANQGSEA. CDR3: CSVEDPPRGGYTF. The DNA of the CDR3 is TGCAGCGTTGAAGATCCACCAAGAGGTGGCTACACCTTC.

This clonotype was detected only a few times. The chain has TRBV6-6 and TRBJ2-7; D might be TRBD1 or TRBD2, each matching 5 bases. The V end lost 4 bases, the J end lost 2 bases, and 12 bases lay between the germline ends. CDR1 and CDR2 (germline): MNHNY, SVGAGI (reference sequence). The CDR3 has 14 residues. CDR3 nucleotide sequence: TGTGCCAGCAGTTTTGAGAGGGGAACCTACGAGCAGTACTTC. Translated, it gives CASSFERGTYEQYF.

The sample holds many counts of this clonotype. The chain uses TRBV11-2 and TRBJ2-3; 7 positions match TRBD2. Germline V gives CDR1 SGHAT, CDR2 FQNNGV. The CDR3 is 15 residues long. Trimming removed 5 bases from V and 6 bases from J; junction bases left unmatched: 11. CDR3 sequence reads: CASSELAPVMDTQYF. The CDR3 region has the DNA TGTGCCAGCAGCGAACTAGCGCCGGTCATGGATACGCAGTATTTT.

In its sample, this clonotype was seen many times. V usage is TRBV5-4 and J usage is TRBJ1-1; TRBD1 might be the D (5 bases). CDR3 size: 13 residues. V lost 3 bases and J 8 bases, leaving 14 bases between the germline ends. The V gene's germline CDR1 is SGHNT and CDR2 YYREEE (reference sequence). The DNA of the CDR3 is TGTGCCAGCAGCTGGGGGAGAACGTACGAAGCTTTCTTT. It translates to CASSWGRTYEAFF.

This clonotype was seen at least ten times. This chain links TRBV20-1 with TRBJ1-4, with D possibly matching TRBD1 (6 bases). CDR1 DFQATT and CDR2 SNEGSKA come from the germline V gene (reference sequence). Trimming removed 3 bases from V and 15 bases from J, with 14 bases in between. The CDR3 is made up of 11 amino acids. The CDR3 DNA reads TGCAGTGCTAGCCGGGACATCGATGTGTTTTTT. Translated: CSASRDIDVFF.